This note documents a single T cell receptor beta chain sequence. This clonotype was picked up many times. Base qualities were left out, and no much larger clone turns up one base away. TCR cDNA was synthesized by 5'RACE template switching, through which a universal primer site and unique molecular identifiers were introduced. Priming of cDNA synthesis was performed from both the TCR alpha and TCR beta constant segments. Library amplification involved two PCR steps, and the second step added sample barcodes and sequencing adapters. Sequencing of libraries was done on Illumina HiSeq 2500 (2x100 bp) or NovaSeq (2x150 bp). The authors processed their data as follows. Reads were demultiplexed and collapsed into UMI consensus sequences with MIGEC, and V(D)J alignment was performed with MiXCR. Vaccine-responding clonotypes were defined with edgeR using replicate PBMC samples, requiring FDR below 0.01 and a log2 fold change above 5 up to day 15. CD4 or CD8 identity was assigned to each bulk clonotype according to whether the clonotype was present at higher abundance in the sequenced CD4 repertoire or the sequenced CD8 repertoire. Clonotype frequencies in memory subsets were weighted by FACS-sorted cell numbers to estimate each clone's distribution across memory phenotypes. TCRdb's own reprocessing of the public reads used fastp at Q25 and MiXCR and kept productive beta chains. All rows with the same CDR3 protein become a single entry with the most common DNA and genes. The V and J calls were not made by the authors but by TCRdb's processing. For this sample there are around 30,000 distinct CDR3 sequences; about 10% appear just once. Roughly 12% of the sample belongs to the ten largest clones.

The data are from a study of T cells after yellow fever vaccination (dated by TCRdb to about 2019). For the study in its entirety: Memory subsets (EM, EMRA, CM and Tscm) were sorted on a BD FACS Aria III using CD3, CD45RA, CCR7 and CD95 staining. The SMART-Seq v4 Ultra Low Input RNA kit was used to prepare libraries from fractions with low cell numbers. To follow T-cell clones before and after primary and booster YFV17D yellow fever vaccination, bulk TCR alpha and beta repertoires were sequenced over time. Two healthy male donors, one aged 18 to 30 and one aged 30 to 40 years, made up the cohort. Blood was collected at multiple timepoints before and after primary and secondary immunization, and bulk PBMC replicates and cell subsets were isolated. Memory subsets were sorted on days 0, 15 and 45 and at 18 months following primary vaccination, and on days 0, 15 and 45 following the 30-year booster.

The paper as a whole reports these results and caveats: A small fraction of clonotypes appeared in both the CD4 and CD8 compartments, likely as a result of convergent recombination. In the sorted memory subsets on day 0, nearly all vaccine-responding clonotypes were below the level of detection. After the booster, most clones that had expanded after primary vaccination were detected again (over 95% of CD4 and around 88% of CD8), suggesting broad maintenance of memory. Because abundant contaminating clonotypes from the bulk population could be contained in FACS-sorted repertoires, computational filtering was required. Only a couple of donors were included in the study, so the extent to which the findings can be generalized is limited. The secondary T-cell response was weaker than the primary response but faster, peaking on day 5 instead of day 15.

The treatment or condition label here, explained by the study, means: live attenuated yellow fever vaccine strain. PBMCs were isolated from peripheral blood using a standard Ficoll-Paque protocol. For sorted memory subsets, RNA extraction was done with the RNeasy Micro Kit. The material was PBMCs, either bulk or a sorted T-cell subset (CD4+, CD8+, memory, or dextramer-sorted; not recorded which), obtained about 2 weeks after the first yellow fever vaccination. This receptor was obtained from a man aged 18 to 29 who received the YFV17D yellow fever vaccine.

The CDR3 sequence is CASSLAVTYEQYF. The nucleotide sequence is given as TGTGCCAGCAGCTTGGCGGTGACCTACGAGCAGTACTTC. The sequence is built from TRBV5-8 and TRBJ2-7, with the D gene too uncertain to name. The germline V gene provides CDR1 SGHTS and CDR2 YDEGEE. Taken from cysteine to phenylalanine, the CDR3 has 13 residues. Only the CDR3 DNA is retained, 39 bases long and in frame from the first base. The V end loses 0 bases and the J end loses 2 bases, and a stretch of 6 bases separates them. The CDR3 plus the reference TRBV5-8 and TRBJ2-7 genes for the other parts give the full variable domain: EAGVTQSPTHLIKTRGQQATLRCSPISGHTSVYWYQQALGLGLQFLLWYDEGEERNRGNFPPRFSGRQFPNYSSELNVNALELEDSALYLCASSLAVTYEQYFGPGTRLTVT.